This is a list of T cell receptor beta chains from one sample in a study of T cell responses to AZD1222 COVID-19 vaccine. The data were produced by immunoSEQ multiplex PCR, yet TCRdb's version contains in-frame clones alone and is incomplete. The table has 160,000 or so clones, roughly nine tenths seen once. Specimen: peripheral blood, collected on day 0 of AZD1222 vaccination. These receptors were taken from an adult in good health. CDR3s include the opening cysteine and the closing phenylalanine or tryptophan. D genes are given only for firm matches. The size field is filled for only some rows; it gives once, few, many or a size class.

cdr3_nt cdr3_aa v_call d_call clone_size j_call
TGTGCCAGCAGCTTTCAACAGGGGACCTACGAGCAGTACTTC CASSFQQGTYEQYF TRBV7-2 TRBD1 - TRBJ2-7
TGTGCCAGCAGTATCAGGGAGAACCTGTATGGCTACACCTTC CASSIRENLYGYTF TRBV6-5 - - TRBJ1-2
TGCAGTGCTAGTGGCGGGTATAAGCCGGACCCCAACTATGGCTACACCTTC CSASGGYKPDPNYGYTF TRBV20-1 - - TRBJ1-2
TGTGCCAGCAGCCAAGCAGAGTATAATTCACCCCTCCACTTT CASSQAEYNSPLHF TRBV7-9 - - TRBJ1-6
TGCAGTGCTAGTCGGGGATTAGGGACCGAGCAGTACTTC CSASRGLGTEQYF TRBV20-1 - - TRBJ2-7
TGTGCCGCCCGGGACTCCGAAACCGGGGAGCTGTTTTTT CAARDSETGELFF TRBV10-3 - - TRBJ2-2
TGTGCCAGCGGACGGGGGGGAGTGATGGGTGAGCAGTTCTTC CASGRGGVMGEQFF TRBV28 TRBD2 once TRBJ2-1
TGTGCCTGGAGAAAGGGGGATACTGAAGCTTTCTTT CAWRKGDTEAFF TRBV30 - - TRBJ1-1
TGTGCCAGCGGTAAGGGGATGGACAGGAGTACAGATACGCAGTATTTT CASGKGMDRSTDTQYF TRBV19 TRBD1 - TRBJ2-3
TGTGCCAGTGGTACCCCCTACGAGCAGTACTTC CASGTPYEQYF TRBV19 - - TRBJ2-7
TGTGCCACCAGCAGAGGCAAGGAGGGTTTTACGCAGTATTTT CATSRGKEGFTQYF TRBV15 - - TRBJ2-3
TGTGCCAGCTCAACGACCAGGGACAGAGACACCTTC CASSTTRDRDTF TRBV18 TRBD1 - TRBJ1-2
TGTGCTAGTGGTTTGGTATCGACAGGTAATGGCTACACCTTC CASGLVSTGNGYTF TRBV12-5 - - TRBJ1-2
TGCGCCAGCAGCCCCGGACCCTTTGGCAGGGCAAATTCACCCCTCCACTTT CASSPGPFGRANSPLHF TRBV5-1 - - TRBJ1-6
TGTGCCAGCAGTGAATCACAGCTTAAGCAGCCCCAGCATTTT CASSESQLKQPQHF TRBV6-1 - - TRBJ1-5
TGTGCCAGCAGCCTACTAGATACGCAGTATTTT CASSLLDTQYF TRBV14 - - TRBJ2-3
TGCGCCAGCATCTCGGACTCTGGAAACACCATATATTTT CASISDSGNTIYF TRBV10-2 - once TRBJ1-3
TGTGCCAGCAGTTCCATACGGACTGAGCAGTTCTTC CASSSIRTEQFF TRBV6-2/TRBV6-3 - - TRBJ2-1
TGTGCCAGCAGCTTGGGCAGGGGGCCCGCGAGATCCTACAATGAGCAGTTCTTC CASSLGRGPARSYNEQFF TRBV5-6 TRBD1 - TRBJ2-1
TGCGCCAGCAACCGCCCCAGGGGAAGAGTTCCCCGAATTAAATATGGCTACACCTTC CASNRPRGRVPRIKYGYTF TRBV10-1 - - TRBJ1-2